The entry below gives a single T cell receptor beta chain sequence along with its context. Its antigen is not identified. Regulatory T cells were sorted as CD4+CD25hiCD127low/negative. The sample comes from a study of B cell selection in AIRE deficiency. General study points: Shared Treg sequences were biased toward short CDR3s with few non-templated nucleotide insertions. Only TCRbeta was sequenced; about 37% of shared healthy Treg sequences appeared in Tconv. Tconv and Treg cells from AIRE-deficient patients resembled healthy donors in TCRBV usage, CDR3 length and diversity. Only around a tenth of approximately 3,700 shared Treg sequences were patient-specific; roughly 30% healthy-specific.

The germline V gene encodes CDR1 MNHEY and CDR2 SVGAGI. Losses at the gene ends were 10 bases for V and 4 bases for J; bases not matched to a gene: 7. This CDR3 contains 13 residues. Using immunoSEQ multiplex PCR, the repertoire was profiled, and TCRdb retains in-frame clones only, with some absent. The sample includes fewer than 15,000 clones, about 92% of them seen just once. The source is a human donor with AIRE deficiency. The specimen sequenced was Tregs sorted from PBMCs. The V gene is TRBV6-5, the J gene TRBJ2-3, with 8 nucleotides matching TRBD2. The CDR3 spells CAIPGLEADTQYF. In nucleotides, the CDR3 is TGTGCCATACCGGGACTAGAAGCAGATACGCAGTATTTT.